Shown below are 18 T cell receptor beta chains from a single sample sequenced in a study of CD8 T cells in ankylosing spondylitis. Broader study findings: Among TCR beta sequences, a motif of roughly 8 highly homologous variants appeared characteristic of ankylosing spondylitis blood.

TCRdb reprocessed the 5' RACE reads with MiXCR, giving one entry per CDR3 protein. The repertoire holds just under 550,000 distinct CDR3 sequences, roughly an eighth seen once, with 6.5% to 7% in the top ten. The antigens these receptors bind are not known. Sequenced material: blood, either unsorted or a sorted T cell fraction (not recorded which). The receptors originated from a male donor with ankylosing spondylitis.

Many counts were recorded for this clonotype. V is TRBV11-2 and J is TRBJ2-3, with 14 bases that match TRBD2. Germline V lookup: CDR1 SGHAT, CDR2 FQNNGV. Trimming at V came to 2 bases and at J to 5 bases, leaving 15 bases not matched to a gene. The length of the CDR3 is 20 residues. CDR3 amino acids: CASSLNQGRGLAGDGDTQYF. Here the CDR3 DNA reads TGTGCCAGCAGCTTAAATCAGGGTCGGGGACTAGCGGGAGATGGAGATACGCAGTATTTT.

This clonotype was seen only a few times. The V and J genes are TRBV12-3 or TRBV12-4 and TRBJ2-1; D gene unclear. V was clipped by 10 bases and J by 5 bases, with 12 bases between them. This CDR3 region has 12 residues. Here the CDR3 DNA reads TGTGCCACCTGGGGTTATAACAATGAGCAGTTCTTC. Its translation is CATWGYNNEQFF.

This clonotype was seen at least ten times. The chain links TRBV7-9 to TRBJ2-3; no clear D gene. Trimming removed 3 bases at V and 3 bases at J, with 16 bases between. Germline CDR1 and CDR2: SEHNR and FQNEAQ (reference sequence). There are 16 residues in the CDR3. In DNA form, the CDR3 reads TGTGCCAGCAGCTTGGAAGCGTGGGTCCGGACAGATACGCAGTATTTT. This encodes CASSLEAWVRTDTQYF.

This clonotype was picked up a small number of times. DNA for the CDR3: TGCGCCACTTTGGACAGGGGTTCTACTGGGGCCAACGTCCTGACTTTC. The encoded protein is CATLDRGSTGANVLTF. The chain uses TRBV10-2 and TRBJ2-6; 9 nucleotides agree with TRBD1. The ends lost 10 bases at V and 2 bases at J; junction bases unmatched: 9. The CDR3 is made up of 16 amino acids. The germline V gene has CDR1 WSHSY and CDR2 SAAADI.

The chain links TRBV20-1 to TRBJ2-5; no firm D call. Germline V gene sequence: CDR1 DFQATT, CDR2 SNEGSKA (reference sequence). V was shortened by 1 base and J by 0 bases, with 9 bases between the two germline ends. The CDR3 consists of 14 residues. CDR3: CSARVATDQETQYF. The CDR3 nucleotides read TGCAGTGCTAGAGTCGCGACTGACCAAGAGACCCAGTACTTC.

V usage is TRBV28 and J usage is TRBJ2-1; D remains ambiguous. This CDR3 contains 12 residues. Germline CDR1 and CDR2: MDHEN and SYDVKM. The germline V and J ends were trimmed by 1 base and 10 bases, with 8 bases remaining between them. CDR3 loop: CASSLSADEQFF. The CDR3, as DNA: TGTGCCAGCAGTTTATCGGCAGACGAGCAGTTCTTC.

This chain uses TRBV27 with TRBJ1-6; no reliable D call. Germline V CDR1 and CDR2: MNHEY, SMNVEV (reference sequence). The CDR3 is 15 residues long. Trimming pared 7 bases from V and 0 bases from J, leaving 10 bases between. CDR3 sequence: CASKTGGSYNSPLHF. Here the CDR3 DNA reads TGTGCCAGCAAGACGGGAGGCTCCTATAATTCACCCCTCCACTTT.

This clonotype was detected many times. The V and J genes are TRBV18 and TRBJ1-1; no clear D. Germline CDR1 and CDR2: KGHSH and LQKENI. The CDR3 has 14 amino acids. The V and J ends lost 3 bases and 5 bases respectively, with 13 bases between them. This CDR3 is CASSPPALGTEAFF. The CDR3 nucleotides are TGTGCCAGCTCACCCCCGGCGTTGGGGACTGAAGCTTTCTTT.

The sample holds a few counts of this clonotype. The CDR3 sequence is CAISEAGGYGYTF. The CDR3 nucleotides are TGTGCCATCAGTGAGGCGGGGGGCTATGGCTACACCTTC. The rearrangement links TRBV10-3 to TRBJ1-2; D may be TRBD1 (5 bases). Trimming took 2 bases from V and 4 from J, leaving 8 bases between them. In germline, CDR1 is ENHRY, CDR2 SYGVKD. This CDR3 is built from 13 residues.

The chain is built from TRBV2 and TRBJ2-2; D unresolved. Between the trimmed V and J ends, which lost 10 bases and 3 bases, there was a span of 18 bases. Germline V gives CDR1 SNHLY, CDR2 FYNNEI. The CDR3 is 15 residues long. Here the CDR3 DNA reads TGTGCCACCCCAATGTCGGTCGGCGACACCGGGGAGCTGTTTTTT. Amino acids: CATPMSVGDTGELFF.

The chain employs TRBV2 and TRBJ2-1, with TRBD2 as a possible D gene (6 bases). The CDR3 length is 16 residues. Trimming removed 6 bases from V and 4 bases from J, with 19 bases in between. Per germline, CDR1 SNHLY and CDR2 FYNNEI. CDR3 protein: CASRRVVSGRYNEQFF. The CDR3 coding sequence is TGTGCCAGCAGGCGGGTGGTTAGCGGCAGATACAATGAGCAGTTCTTC.

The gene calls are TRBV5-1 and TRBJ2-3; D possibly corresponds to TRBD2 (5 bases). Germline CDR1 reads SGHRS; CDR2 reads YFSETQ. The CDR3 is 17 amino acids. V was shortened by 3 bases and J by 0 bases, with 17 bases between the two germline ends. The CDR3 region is CASSYLTSGSSTDTQYF. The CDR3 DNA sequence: TGCGCCAGCAGCTACCTTACCAGCGGCTCTAGCACAGATACGCAGTATTTT.

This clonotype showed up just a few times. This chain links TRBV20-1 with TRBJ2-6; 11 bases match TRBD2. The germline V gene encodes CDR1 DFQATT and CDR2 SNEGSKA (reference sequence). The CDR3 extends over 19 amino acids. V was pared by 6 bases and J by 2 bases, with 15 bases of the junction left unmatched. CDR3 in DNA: TGCAGTGCCGCTAGAGGCCTTAGCGGGAGGGCTGCTGGGGCCAACGTCCTGACTTTC. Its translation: CSAARGLSGRAAGANVLTF.

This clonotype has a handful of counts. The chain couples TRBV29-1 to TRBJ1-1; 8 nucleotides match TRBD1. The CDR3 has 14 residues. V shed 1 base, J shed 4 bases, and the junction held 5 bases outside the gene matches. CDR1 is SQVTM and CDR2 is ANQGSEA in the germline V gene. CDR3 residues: CSVEVNRGSTEAFF. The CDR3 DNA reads TGCAGCGTTGAAGTTAACAGGGGGAGCACTGAAGCTTTCTTT.

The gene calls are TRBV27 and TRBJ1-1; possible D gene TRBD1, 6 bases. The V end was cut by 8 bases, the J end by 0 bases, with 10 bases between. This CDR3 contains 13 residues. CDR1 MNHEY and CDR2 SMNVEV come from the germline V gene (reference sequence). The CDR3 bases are TGTGCCAGCTTAGGGGGGGTGAACACTGAAGCTTTCTTT. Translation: CASLGGVNTEAFF.

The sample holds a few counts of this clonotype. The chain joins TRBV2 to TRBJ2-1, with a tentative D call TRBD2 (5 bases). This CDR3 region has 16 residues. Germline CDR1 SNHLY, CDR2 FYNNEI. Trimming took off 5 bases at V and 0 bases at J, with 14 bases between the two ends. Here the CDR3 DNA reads TGTGCCAGCAGTCCCCCCGGAGCGGTCTCCTACAATGAGCAGTTCTTC. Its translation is CASSPPGAVSYNEQFF.

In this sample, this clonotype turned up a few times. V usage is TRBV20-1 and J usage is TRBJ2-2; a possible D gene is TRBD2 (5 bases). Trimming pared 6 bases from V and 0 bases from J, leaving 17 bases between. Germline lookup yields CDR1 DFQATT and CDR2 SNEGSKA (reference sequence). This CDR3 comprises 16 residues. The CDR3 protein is CSAPRAAGSNTGELFF. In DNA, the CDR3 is TGCAGTGCCCCGAGGGCGGCTGGGTCGAACACCGGGGAGCTGTTTTTT.

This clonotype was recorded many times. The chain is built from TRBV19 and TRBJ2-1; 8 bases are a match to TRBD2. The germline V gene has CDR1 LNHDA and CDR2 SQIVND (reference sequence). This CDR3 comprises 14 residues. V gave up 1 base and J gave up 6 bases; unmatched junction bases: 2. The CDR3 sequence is CASSIGLAGNEQFF. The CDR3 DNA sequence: TGTGCCAGTAGTATAGGGCTAGCGGGCAATGAGCAGTTCTTC. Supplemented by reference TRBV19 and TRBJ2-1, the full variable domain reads DGGITQSPKYLFRKEGQNVTLSCEQNLNHDAMYWYRQDPGQGLRLIYYSQIVNDFQKGDIAEGYSVSREKKESFPLTVTSAQKNPTAFYLCASSIGLAGNEQFFGPGTRLTVL.